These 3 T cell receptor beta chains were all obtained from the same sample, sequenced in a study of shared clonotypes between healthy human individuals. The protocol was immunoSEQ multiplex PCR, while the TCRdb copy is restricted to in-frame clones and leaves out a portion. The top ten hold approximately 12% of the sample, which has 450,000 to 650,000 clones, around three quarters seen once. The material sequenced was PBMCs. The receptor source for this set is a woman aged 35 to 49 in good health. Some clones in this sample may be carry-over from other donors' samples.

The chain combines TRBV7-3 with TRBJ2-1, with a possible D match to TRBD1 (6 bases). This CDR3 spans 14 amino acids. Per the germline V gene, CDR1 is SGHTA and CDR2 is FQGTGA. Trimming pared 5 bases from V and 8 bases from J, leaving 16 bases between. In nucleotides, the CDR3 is TGTGCCAGCAGCCTCGCCCCCAGGGGCTATGAGCAGTTCTTC. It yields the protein CASSLAPRGYEQFF.

This CDR3 reads CASSLEPPGDSNQPQHF. As DNA, the CDR3 is TGCGCCAGCAGCTTGGAACCACCCGGGGATAGCAATCAGCCCCAGCATTTT. The chain carries TRBV5-1 and TRBJ1-5; D is ambiguous. CDR1 is SGHRS, CDR2 YFSETQ, per germline. The CDR3 is made up of 17 amino acids. The V gene lost 0 bases and the J gene lost 0 bases, with 13 bases spanning the gap.

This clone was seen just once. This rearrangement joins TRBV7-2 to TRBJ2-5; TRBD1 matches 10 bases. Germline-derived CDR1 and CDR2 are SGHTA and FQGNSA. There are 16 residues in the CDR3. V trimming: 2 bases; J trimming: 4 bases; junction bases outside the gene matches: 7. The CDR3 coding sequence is TGTGCCAGCAGCTTAAATGACAGGGGGCTGGTAGAGACCCAGTACTTC. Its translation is CASSLNDRGLVETQYF.